A selection of T cell receptor beta chains follows, all from one sample in a study of shared clonotypes between healthy human individuals. TCRdb's copy holds only in-frame clones and misses some; the assay was immunoSEQ multiplex PCR. The data hold 1.5 million to 2.5 million clones, with approximately 94% observed a single time. The material sequenced was naive CD8+ T cells sorted from blood. The receptors come from a man between 18 and 35 years old in good health. Both conserved end residues are trimmed from each CDR3. Fields, in order: V gene, J gene, D gene, CDR3 length, CDR3 protein. The D gene is left open where the match is weak.

>TRBV27|TRBJ2-3|TRBD2|14
ASSTLLAGGADTQY
>TRBV11-2|TRBJ2-5|TRBD1|15
ASSLGQGLLLQETQY
>TRBV5-4|TRBJ2-7|.|13
ASSFKGGLSYEQY
>TRBV19|TRBJ1-1|.|13
ASSIGFGLNTEAF
>TRBV11-2|TRBJ2-7|.|13
ASSLDAGHSYEQY
>TRBV9|TRBJ2-7|TRBD2|12
ASSWSGDAYEQY
>TRBV27|TRBJ2-3|TRBD2|14
ASRKGTSGSTDTQY
>TRBV13|TRBJ2-1|.|13
ASSFGGHQDNEQF
>TRBV7-7|TRBJ2-5|TRBD2|15
ASSLGGLAGPQETQY
>TRBV19|TRBJ1-5|.|13
ASSIVGLGNQPQH
>TRBV2|TRBJ2-3|TRBD1|13
ASKTTGWNTDTQY
>TRBV5-6|TRBJ2-7|.|12
ASSLGTSPYEQY
>TRBV27|TRBJ2-1|.|14
ASRGAGPLLWSEQF
>TRBV10-2|TRBJ2-1|TRBD2|13
ASSEGGEYYNEQF
>TRBV6-6|TRBJ2-7|.|10
ASSHQDYEQY
>TRBV27|TRBJ2-7|.|12
ASSHRTGSYEQY
>TRBV9|TRBJ1-4|.|11
ASTRGSGEKLF
>TRBV13|TRBJ2-7|TRBD2|13
ASSLEGTSRYEQY
>TRBV28|TRBJ2-7|.|12
ASSLSGETGEQY
>TRBV4-2|TRBJ2-1|TRBD2|14
ASSQDPGLAANEQF
>TRBV27|TRBJ2-1|.|14
ASSASHGERVHEQF
>TRBV5-6|TRBJ2-7|TRBD2|13
ASSLVTSGSYEQY
>TRBV4-1|TRBJ1-5|TRBD1|17
ASSHPGTGAIIGNQPQH
>TRBV7-3|TRBJ2-2|.|13
ASSYMGGNTGELF
>TRBV10-2|TRBJ2-3|TRBD1|12
ASSEGTEADTQY
>TRBV11-2|TRBJ2-1|TRBD1|15
ASSLGTGAPNYNEQF
>TRBV4-3|TRBJ1-4|TRBD1|12
ASSQDQGAEKLF
>TRBV7-2|TRBJ1-3|.|13
ASSSDGNSGNTIY
>TRBV5-8|TRBJ2-7|.|14
ASSLPHRTVSYEQY
>TRBV30|TRBJ2-7|.|10
AWSPGAELQY
>TRBV5-6|TRBJ2-1|TRBD2|16
ASSLGLAGVVHYNEQF
>TRBV19|TRBJ1-6|.|21
ASSLDSLSSTVSSFHSYSPLH
>TRBV19|TRBJ2-1|TRBD2|12
ASSIVGGGDEQF
>TRBV7-9|TRBJ2-7|.|11
ASSPKGSYEQY
>TRBV7-3|TRBJ1-3|.|12
ASSLTDSGNTIY
>TRBV15|TRBJ2-1|.|12
ATTPRDRGNEQF
>TRBV6-5|TRBJ1-2|.|10
ASSYGGHGYT